This T cell receptor (beta chain) emerged from a study of CD8+ T cells in alopecia areata. Study-wide findings and caveats: Among the 100 top clones, expanded CD8+ clones, like scalp clonality, were significantly decreased by tofacitinib.

Reverse transcription of extracted RNA yielded cDNA, which provided the sequencing template. The assay was immunoSEQ multiplex PCR, and TCRdb's table has in-frame clones only and misses some. The sample shows under 110,000 clones, just under 60% of them seen only once. As to this clone: What it binds is not known.

Described treatment: oral pan-JAK inhibitor, 5-10 mg twice daily. The material was CD8+ T cells sorted from blood, obtained between weeks 55 and 65, from a patient treated with tofacitinib. This clonotype originated in a human donor with alopecia areata.

For the CDR3, the DNA is TGTGCCAGCCTTAGGGACGGGAACACCGGGGAGCTGTTTTTT. Residues: CASLRDGNTGELFF. The chain recombines TRBV25-1 with TRBJ2-2, with D perhaps given as TRBD1 or TRBD2 (5 bases each). The CDR3 spans 14 residues. V lost 8 bases, J lost 1 base, and 11 bases lay in between. Germline-derived CDR1 and CDR2 are MGHDK and SYGVNS.